This T cell receptor (beta chain) is drawn from a study of T cell responses to AZD1222 COVID-19 vaccine. This clone was found once. The antigen remains undetermined. The study's findings and limits: CD4 TCRs covered the whole spike, strongest at regions 160-218 and 743-854. The donors showed a predominance of white British ancestry and of females, with possible underestimation of clonal diversity.

Produced via immunoSEQ multiplex PCR; TCRdb's table is partial and in-frame only. The sample records 110,000 to 150,000 clones, 88% being singletons. V lost 4 bases to trimming and J lost 8 bases, with 14 bases between them. The CDR3 has 13 amino acids. Germline V gene sequence: CDR1 MDHEN, CDR2 SYDVKM. Pooled together were second doses at about 4 or about 12 weeks. The chain uses TRBV28 and TRBJ1-2; no reliable D call. The TCR sequence derives from an adult who received the AZD1222 COVID-19 vaccine. The input for sequencing was peripheral blood, taken 28 days after the second AZD1222 dose. CDR3 residues: CASSSLPKVGYTF. CDR3 DNA sequence: TGTGCCAGCAGTTCGCTTCCGAAGGTGGGCTACACCTTC.